This is a list of T cell receptor beta chains from one sample in a study of blood T cells in healthy people across ages. Each CDR3 protein is one row after TCRdb ran MiXCR on the 5' RACE reads. This table has 1.5 million to 2 million distinct CDR3 sequences, more than 35% appearing once. The sequenced sample was blood. The source of these receptors is a human donor in good health. Both conserved end residues are part of each CDR3. D genes are given only for firm matches. Clone size appears in some rows only: once, few, many, or a class for an expanded clone.

d_call cdr3_length clone_size j_call v_call cdr3_nt cdr3_aa
TRBD1 13 . TRBJ1-2 TRBV24-1 TGTGCCACCAGTGAACAGGGGAATTATGGCTACACCTTC CATSEQGNYGYTF
TRBD2 15 few TRBJ2-3 TRBV10-3 TGTGCCATCAGCCAGACTAGCGGGGGTTCAGATACGCAGTATTTT CAISQTSGGSDTQYF
. 12 . TRBJ1-1 TRBV7-3 TGTGCCAGCAGCGGGGACAACGGTGAAGCTTTCTTT CASSGDNGEAFF
. 17 . TRBJ1-2 TRBV10-3 TGTGCCATCAGTGGGTTGACTGAGCTCTCTTTTTATGATGGCTACACCTTC CAISGLTELSFYDGYTF
. 16 . TRBJ2-7 TRBV4-3 TGCGCCAGCAGCCAAAACAGGGGAGGCCTCAACTACGAGCAGTACTTC CASSQNRGGLNYEQYF
. 14 . TRBJ2-7 TRBV7-2 TGTGCCAGCAGCTCCCTACCCATCGCCTACGAGCAGTACTTC CASSSLPIAYEQYF
. 13 . TRBJ2-3 TRBV7-9 TGTGCCAGCAGCTTGGACAACGCAGATACGCAGTATTTT CASSLDNADTQYF
. 15 . TRBJ2-3 TRBV7-6 TGTGCCAGCAGCTTAGACGGGGGCGCGATGATCGAGCAGTATTTT CASSLDGGAMIEQYF
. 14 . TRBJ2-7 TRBV2 TGTGCCAGCGAAGCACTGGGCCTTTCCTACGAGCAGTACTTC CASEALGLSYEQYF
. 10 . TRBJ1-1 TRBV20-1 TGCAGTGCTATGTGGGATGAAGCTTTCTTT CSAMWDEAFF
. 13 few TRBJ1-2 TRBV6-6 TGTGCCAGCAGTTACACGATGAACTATGGCTACACCTTC CASSYTMNYGYTF
. 13 . TRBJ1-1 TRBV12-3/TRBV12-4 TGTGCCAGCAGTCCCCACGGGACACAGGAAGCTTTCTTT CASSPHGTQEAFF
. 13 . TRBJ1-2 TRBV29-1 TGCAGCGCCAAGACAACTTCTAACTATGGCTACACCTTC CSAKTTSNYGYTF
. 12 . TRBJ1-2 TRBV5-1 TGCGCCAGCAGCGGGCAGGGAGAAGGCTGCACCTTC CASSGQGEGCTF
. 11 . TRBJ1-1 TRBV7-9 TGTGCCAGCAGTGAGTGGACTGAAGCTTTCTTT CASSEWTEAFF
. 16 . TRBJ1-3 TRBV7-9 TGTGCCAGCAGCTTGCACGAGACATCCTCTGGAAACACCATATATTTT CASSLHETSSGNTIYF
. 15 . TRBJ2-1 TRBV29-1 TGCAGCGTATCCCAGGGGGGAAGCTCCTACAATGAGCAGTTCTTC CSVSQGGSSYNEQFF
. 11 many TRBJ1-2 TRBV29-1 TGCAGCGTTGAGAACTACTATGGCTACACCTTC CSVENYYGYTF
. 14 few TRBJ2-1 TRBV4-3 TGCGCCAGCAGCCCGACGACCGTCTATTATGAGCAGTTCTTC CASSPTTVYYEQFF
. 16 few TRBJ1-5 TRBV5-8 TGTGCCAGCAGCTTACTGCGGGGTATCGGCAATCAGCCCCAGCATTTT CASSLLRGIGNQPQHF
TRBD1 12 many TRBJ1-2 TRBV29-1 TGCAGCGAAGGGGACAGGTCGTATGGCTACACCTTC CSEGDRSYGYTF
TRBD1 15 . TRBJ1-2 TRBV9 TGTGCCAGCAGCGTTTTCCCGGAAGGGGGCGAAGGCTACACCTTC CASSVFPEGGEGYTF
. 13 . TRBJ2-2 TRBV9 TGTGCCAGCACGCGGATGAACACCGGGGAGCTGTTTTTT CASTRMNTGELFF
TRBD2 17 few TRBJ2-7 TRBV4-1 TGCGCCAGCAGCCGGACTAGCGGGGGGACCATCTCCTACGAGCAGTACTTC CASSRTSGGTISYEQYF
. 14 few TRBJ2-7 TRBV2 TGTGCCAGCAGTGAAGTTAAGGGGTTTGACGAGCAGTACTTC CASSEVKGFDEQYF
. 14 few TRBJ2-1 TRBV7-2 TGTGCCAGCAGCGAAACCAGAAGTCGGGAAGAGCAGTTCTTC CASSETRSREEQFF
. 15 . TRBJ1-1 TRBV7-8 TGTGCCAGCAGCTTACAAGGGGTAAGCGACACTGAAGCTTTCTTT CASSLQGVSDTEAFF
. 13 . TRBJ1-1 TRBV10-3 TGTGCCATCAGTGGCGAAGTGAACACTGAAGCTTTCTTT CAISGEVNTEAFF
. 15 few TRBJ2-7 TRBV10-3 TGTGCCATCAGTGAGTCCCGGGGCCCCTCCTACGAGCAGTACTTC CAISESRGPSYEQYF
TRBD1 14 many TRBJ2-7 TRBV20-1 TGCAGTGCACCCCCCGGGACAGGGATCGACGAGCAGTACTTC CSAPPGTGIDEQYF
. 13 . TRBJ1-2 TRBV4-1 TGCGCCAGCGGCCAACGGGGGGCCTATGGCTACACCTTC CASGQRGAYGYTF
. 15 . TRBJ2-4 TRBV28 TGTGCCAGCAGTCCACGTTCGGGGTCCAAAAACATGCAGTACTTC CASSPRSGSKNMQYF
. 12 . TRBJ2-3 TRBV15 TGTGCCACCAGCAGAGAGGCAGGAACGCAGTATTTT CATSREAGTQYF
TRBD1 14 few TRBJ1-2 TRBV20-1 TGCAGTGCCATTGACAGGGTCTGGGGCTATGGCTACACCTTC CSAIDRVWGYGYTF
. 16 . TRBJ1-6 TRBV9 TGTGCCAGCAGCCCCCGGGGGGACGGGCAAAATTCGCCCCTCCACTTT CASSPRGDGQNSPLHF
TRBD2 18 . TRBJ2-7 TRBV11-3 TGTGCCAGCAGCCCACTAGACCCAGCGGGGGGACCTTCCTACGAGCAGTACTTC CASSPLDPAGGPSYEQYF
TRBD1 13 . TRBJ1-2 TRBV29-1 TGCAGCGTCAAGGGGGCGCAAATCTATGGCTACACCTTC CSVKGAQIYGYTF
TRBD1 14 few TRBJ2-7 TRBV20-1 TGCAGTGCCATAGCCCGGGACAGACTCTACGAGCAGTACTTC CSAIARDRLYEQYF
. 13 . TRBJ2-7 TRBV7-9 TGTGCCAGCAGCCCCATGGACCTCTACGAGCAGTACTTC CASSPMDLYEQYF
. 17 once TRBJ2-1 TRBV5-1 TGCGCCAGCAGCTTGCCGTCACGGGGTATAGTATACAATGAGCAGTTCTTC CASSLPSRGIVYNEQFF
. 13 few TRBJ2-5 TRBV2 TGTGCCAGCAAGGACCCCTCTAGGGAGACCCAGTACTTC CASKDPSRETQYF
TRBD2 15 few TRBJ2-4 TRBV28 TGTGCCAGCAGCGCCCCGGGACTAGCTGGCAATGAGCAGTACTTC CASSAPGLAGNEQYF
TRBD1 16 . TRBJ2-7 TRBV24-1 TGTGCCACCAGTGATTCTTTCCCGGGACAGTCCTACGAGCAGTACTTC CATSDSFPGQSYEQYF
. 13 . TRBJ2-7 TRBV19 TGTGCCACCTCAGGGACTGGCTATTTCGAGCAGTACTTC CATSGTGYFEQYF
. 12 . TRBJ1-2 TRBV6-6 TGTGCCAGCAGTTACTCGATGGGGGGCTACACCTTC CASSYSMGGYTF
. 14 few TRBJ1-6 TRBV6-6 TGTGCCAGCAGTTACGACCCAGGGTATTCACCCCTCCACTTT CASSYDPGYSPLHF
TRBD1 15 . TRBJ1-1 TRBV9 TGTGCCAGCAGCCTCGACAGGGGATGGGACACTGAAGCTTTCTTT CASSLDRGWDTEAFF
. 15 few TRBJ2-1 TRBV4-1 TGCGCCAGCAGCCGCGGGGAGGGGGTATTAAATGAGCAGTTCTTC CASSRGEGVLNEQFF
TRBD1 14 . TRBJ1-6 TRBV28 TGTGCCAGCAGTCCAGGGGGAGGGTATTCACCCCTCCACTTT CASSPGGGYSPLHF
TRBD1 14 few TRBJ2-3 TRBV6-5 TGTGCCAGCAGACCAGCGGGACAGGGAGGTACGCAGTATTTT CASRPAGQGGTQYF
. 18 . TRBJ2-1 TRBV7-8 TGTGCCAGCAGCTCTCCGGGACTGGGGGAAATTGGGGCCGATGAGCAGTTCTTC CASSSPGLGEIGADEQFF
. 13 . TRBJ2-7 TRBV28 TGTGCCACCGACTCATCGTGGTCCTACGAGCAGTACTTC CATDSSWSYEQYF
. 14 few TRBJ2-7 TRBV12-3/TRBV12-4 TGTGCCAGCAGTTTGTTTGGGGGATCCTACGAGCAGTACTTC CASSLFGGSYEQYF
. 16 . TRBJ1-4 TRBV7-9 TGTGCCAGCAGCCTGGCGCCAGGGTCGCCTAACGAAAAACTGTTTTTT CASSLAPGSPNEKLFF